This is a list of T cell receptor beta chains from one sample in a study of PD-1 blockade in classical Hodgkin lymphoma. Clones were sequenced by immunoSEQ multiplex PCR, and TCRdb holds only the in-frame ones, with some missing. The sample includes about 28,000 clones, over 80% of them seen just once. Source: peripheral blood mononuclear cells (PBMCs), taken before the second cycle of nivolumab. These receptors were taken from a human donor with classical Hodgkin lymphoma. Both conserved end residues are part of each CDR3. D genes are given only for firm matches.

j_call: TRBJ1-1
v_call: TRBV7-9
d_call: -
cdr3_aa: CASSRVNTEAFF

j_call: TRBJ2-7
v_call: TRBV2
d_call: -
cdr3_aa: CASRAGAYEQYF

j_call: TRBJ1-2
v_call: TRBV19
d_call: -
cdr3_aa: CASSIDTANYGYTF

j_call: TRBJ2-7
v_call: TRBV7-9
d_call: -
cdr3_aa: CASSNGGEQYF

j_call: TRBJ2-2
v_call: TRBV29-1
d_call: TRBD1
cdr3_aa: CSVLDRESTGELFF

j_call: TRBJ1-3
v_call: TRBV4-2
d_call: -
cdr3_aa: CASSQGLLQGFSGNTIYF

j_call: TRBJ2-5
v_call: TRBV28
d_call: -
cdr3_aa: CASSPTRDAILETQYF

j_call: TRBJ2-7
v_call: TRBV9
d_call: TRBD2
cdr3_aa: CASSHPQGATSGGPYEQYF

j_call: TRBJ1-1
v_call: TRBV28
d_call: -
cdr3_aa: CATNLPDRNTEAFF

j_call: TRBJ1-5
v_call: TRBV7-2
d_call: -
cdr3_aa: CASSGTGLSNQPQHF

j_call: TRBJ1-6
v_call: TRBV6-5
d_call: TRBD1
cdr3_aa: CASSSLDRGGLHF

j_call: TRBJ1-2
v_call: TRBV4-2
d_call: TRBD1
cdr3_aa: CASSQDRRTGINYGYTF

j_call: TRBJ1-2
v_call: TRBV2
d_call: -
cdr3_aa: CASRHELEGYTF

j_call: TRBJ2-3
v_call: TRBV18
d_call: -
cdr3_aa: CASSPVGTPADTQYF

j_call: TRBJ2-6
v_call: TRBV6-1
d_call: -
cdr3_aa: CASSDPYRDGANVLTF

j_call: TRBJ1-2
v_call: TRBV2
d_call: -
cdr3_aa: CASSEGQAFYGYTF

j_call: TRBJ1-1
v_call: TRBV11-2
d_call: -
cdr3_aa: CASSLVRGLNTEAFF

j_call: TRBJ2-3
v_call: TRBV5-4
d_call: -
cdr3_aa: CASSLAGLSTDTQYF

j_call: TRBJ2-3
v_call: TRBV11-3
d_call: -
cdr3_aa: CASSLEGFYTQYF

j_call: TRBJ2-3
v_call: TRBV5-1
d_call: -
cdr3_aa: CASSSGDSRVTDTQYF